This T cell receptor beta chain is from a study of control samples from healthy donors and cancer patients. Using immunoSEQ multiplex PCR, the repertoire was profiled, and TCRdb retains in-frame clones only, with some absent. This table holds some 200,000 clones, over 90% found once. Germline V gives CDR1 MDHEN, CDR2 SYDVKM. The V end lost 8 bases, the J end lost 4 bases, and 14 bases lay between the germline ends. The CDR3 runs to 13 residues. This clonotype was sampled from a man aged 50-59 years in good health. The sample taken for sequencing was blood. The V call is TRBV28, the J call TRBJ1-2; no clear D. CDR3 bases: TGTGCCAGCCGGATTCAGGAGGGCTATGGCTACACCTTC. Amino acid sequence: CASRIQEGYGYTF.